Each of the 19 T cell receptor beta chains below was sequenced from the same sample in a study of neurological immune-mediated disorders. Time point given: longitudinal time-point 1 (baseline). TCRdb recomputed calls from the 5' RACE reads with MiXCR, one row per CDR3 protein. The sample holds some 77,000 distinct CDR3 sequences, roughly 15% seen once. The specimen was PBMCs. These receptor sequences come from a female donor with HTLV-1-associated myelopathy (HAM/TSP).

The chain has TRBV7-2 and TRBJ1-1, with 8 bases identical to TRBD1. CDR1 is SGHTA and CDR2 is FQGNSA in the germline V gene. J gave up 7 bases and V 5 bases, and 15 bases lay outside the gene matches. The CDR3 has 16 residues. The chain's CDR3 is CASSRYGQGSIVEAFF. In DNA, the CDR3 is TGTGCCAGCAGCCGCTACGGACAGGGATCAATCGTTGAAGCTTTCTTT.

This clonotype was recorded at least ten times. The chain uses TRBV27 and TRBJ1-6; 9 bases map to TRBD1. This CDR3 region has 15 residues. Germline CDR1 reads MNHEY; CDR2 reads SMNVEV (reference sequence). The V gene end was trimmed by 3 bases and the J gene end by 4 bases; junction bases not matched to a gene: 1. The CDR3 loop is CASSLTGGYNSPLHF. The CDR3 bases are TGTGCCAGCAGTTTGACAGGGGGGTATAATTCACCCCTCCACTTT.

This clonotype was detected only a few times. The V gene is TRBV6-5, the J gene TRBJ2-7; 7 bases match TRBD1. The CDR3 covers 14 residues. J was trimmed by 3 bases and V by 7 bases; bases with no gene match: 9. Germline V gene sequence: CDR1 MNHEY, CDR2 SVGAGI. CDR3 amino acids: CASNSPGQSYEQYF. Written as DNA, the CDR3 is TGTGCCAGCAACTCACCGGGACAGAGCTACGAGCAGTACTTC.

This clonotype appeared many times. This rearrangement joins TRBV5-6 to TRBJ1-4; the D gene is possibly TRBD1 (5 bases). Germline CDR1 and CDR2: SGHDT and YYEEEE. Trimming took 6 bases from V and 5 from J, leaving 20 bases between them. CDR3 length equals 16 residues. CDR3 coding DNA: TGTGCCAGCACCGATCGGGGCGAGTTCGGAAATGAAAAACTGTTTTTT. Translated, it gives CASTDRGEFGNEKLFF.

In its sample, this clonotype was seen many times. This chain links TRBV6-1 with TRBJ2-3, with D maybe TRBD2 (6 bases). The germline CDR1 and CDR2 sequences are MNHNS and SASEGT. This CDR3 has 13 amino acids. Between the trimmed V and J ends, which lost 7 bases and 1 base, there was a span of 9 bases. In DNA, the CDR3 is TGTGCCAGCAAGTGGGGGGGCACAGATACGCAGTATTTT. Translated, it gives CASKWGGTDTQYF.

Ten or more counts support this clonotype. The chain combines TRBV3-1 with TRBJ2-1; the match to TRBD2 covers 8 bases. Germline V CDR1 and CDR2: LGHDT, YNNKEL (reference sequence). V trimming: 1 base; J trimming: 4 bases; junction bases outside the gene matches: 3. The CDR3 is made up of 15 amino acids. The CDR3 is CASSQGAGGYNEQFF. CDR3 nucleotides: TGTGCCAGCAGCCAAGGCGCGGGGGGTTACAATGAGCAGTTCTTC.

This clonotype was observed at least ten times. The genes are TRBV4-2 and TRBJ1-5, with D tentatively TRBD1 (6 bases). The V and J ends lost 1 base and 3 bases respectively, with 13 bases between them. Germline CDR1 is LGHNA and CDR2 is YNFKEQ. This CDR3 region has 16 residues. The CDR3 sequence: CASSQAGQGINQPQHF. For the CDR3, the DNA is TGTGCCAGCAGCCAAGCGGGGCAGGGGATCAATCAGCCCCAGCATTTT.

This clonotype has a count of ten or more. The gene calls are TRBV5-1 and TRBJ1-1, with no clear D. This CDR3 region has 14 residues. The V end was cut by 2 bases, the J end by 1 base, with 9 bases between. Germline CDR1 is SGHRS and CDR2 is YFSETQ. The CDR3 spells CASSFSGENTEAFF. The CDR3 DNA follows: TGCGCCAGCAGCTTTTCAGGAGAGAACACTGAAGCTTTCTTT.

This clonotype has ten or more counts. This chain joins TRBV29-1 and TRBJ2-7, with D perhaps TRBD1 or TRBD2 (6 bases each). The V gene lost 5 bases and the J gene lost 0 bases, with 11 bases spanning the gap. The CDR3 is 13 amino acids. CDR1 and CDR2 from the germline V gene are SQVTM and ANQGSEA. The CDR3 is CSVRGAGSYEQYF. Here the CDR3 DNA reads TGCAGCGTTAGGGGGGCAGGCTCCTACGAGCAGTACTTC.

This clonotype has at least ten counts. V and J are TRBV5-1 and TRBJ2-5, with unresolved D. CDR3 length: 15 residues. Per germline, CDR1 SGHRS and CDR2 YFSETQ. Trimming stripped 4 bases from V and 4 bases from J, with 17 bases between. For the CDR3, the DNA is TGCGCCAGCAGCCCCGACAAATTGGGTGGAGAGACCCAGTACTTC. Translated: CASSPDKLGGETQYF.

A word on this clonotype: One junction end does not reproduce the germline sequence, and a read error may be involved. The rearrangement links TRBV28 to TRBJ2-7; D is possibly TRBD2 (5 bases). CDR3 length equals 16 residues. Germline CDR1 reads MDHEN; CDR2 reads SYDVKM. In DNA, the CDR3 is TGTTCCAGCAGTTCACTGTGGGGAGTAGTCTCCTACGAGCAGTACTTC. Its protein is CSSSSLWGVVSYEQYF. Based on the CDR3 plus reference TRBV28 and TRBJ2-7, the full variable domain is DVKVTQSSRYLVKRTGEKVFLECVQDMDHENMFWYRQDPGLGLRLIYFSYDVKMKEKGDIPEGYSVSREKKERFSLILESASTNQTSMYLCSSSSLWGVVSYEQYFGPGTRLTVT.

This clonotype has ten or more counts. CDR3 nucleotides: TGTGCCAGCAGCCTCTCACTAGCGGGGGGCCACAATGAGCAGTTCTTC. It yields the protein CASSLSLAGGHNEQFF. V is TRBV4-2 and J is TRBJ2-1; 12 nucleotides line up with TRBD2. J lost 5 bases, V lost 4 bases, and 6 bases had no gene match. The length of the CDR3 is 16 residues. Germline V gene data show CDR1 as LGHNA and CDR2 as YNFKEQ.

This clonotype has a count of ten or more. The chain couples TRBV4-1 to TRBJ2-1, with 11 bases aligning to TRBD2. CDR3 length: 17 amino acids. Germline V gene sequence: CDR1 MGHRA, CDR2 YSYEKL. J gave up 8 bases and V 1 base, and 10 bases lay outside the gene matches. For the CDR3, the DNA is TGCGCCAGCAGCCAAGCCCTAGCGGGGGGCCATTCAGATGAGCAGTTCTTC. Encoded protein: CASSQALAGGHSDEQFF.

The V call is TRBV7-2, the J call TRBJ2-5; the match to TRBD2 covers 10 bases. This CDR3 has 18 residues. V trimming: 2 bases; J trimming: 5 bases; junction bases outside the gene matches: 14. Germline V gives CDR1 SGHTA, CDR2 FQGNSA. The CDR3 sequence: CASSLFTRGAGGRETQYF. The CDR3 DNA reads TGTGCCAGCAGCTTATTTACCAGGGGAGCGGGGGGGCGGGAGACCCAGTACTTC. Variable domain in full (rest from reference TRBV7-2 and TRBJ2-5): GAGVSQSPSNKVTEKGKDVELRCDPISGHTALYWYRQSLGQGLEFLIYFQGNSAPDKSGLPSDRFSAERTGGSVSTLTIQRTQQEDSAVYLCASSLFTRGAGGRETQYFGPGTRLLVL.

This clonotype was recorded at least ten times. V and J are TRBV6-4 and TRBJ2-3; no firm D call. The length of the CDR3 is 13 residues. Looked up from germline, CDR1 is MRHNA and CDR2 is SNTAGT. V lost 6 bases, J lost 0 bases, and 7 bases lay in between. CDR3 DNA: TGTGCCAGCAGCCCACAGAGCACAGATACGCAGTATTTT. This translates into CASSPQSTDTQYF.

This clonotype was detected many times. The V call is TRBV20-1, the J call TRBJ1-6; D ambiguous. The CDR3 runs 16 residues. Germline CDR1 is DFQATT and CDR2 is SNEGSKA (reference sequence). Trimming removed 0 bases from V and 5 bases from J, with 14 bases in between. The CDR3 DNA follows: TGCAGTGCTAGAGATGTCGGGGTGACTAATAATTCACCCCTCCACTTT. Its protein product is CSARDVGVTNNSPLHF.

In this sample, this clonotype turned up many times. The junction departs from the called germline gene at one end, perhaps through a read error. The rearrangement uses TRBV2 and TRBJ1-6; D gene unclear. There are 15 residues in the CDR3. The germline gives CDR1 SNHLY, CDR2 FYNNEI. CDR3 amino acids: CASSERQSFNSPLHF. CDR3 nucleotide sequence: TGTGCCAGCAGTGAAAGGCAGTCCTTTAATTCACCCCTCCACTTT.

This clonotype was seen many times. The rearrangement joins TRBV6-6 to TRBJ1-1; a possible D gene is TRBD1 (6 bases). The CDR3 covers 12 residues. V was clipped by 6 bases and J by 7 bases, with 12 bases between them. CDR1 MNHNY and CDR2 SVGAGI come from the germline V gene (reference sequence). The CDR3 loop reads CASRHTGFEAFF. Here the CDR3 DNA reads TGTGCCAGCAGACACACAGGGTTTGAAGCTTTCTTT.

This clonotype has a count of ten or more. The chain uses TRBV9 and TRBJ1-1; D perhaps matches TRBD1 (6 bases). The CDR3 is 15 amino acids. Germline V gene lookup returns CDR1 SGDLS and CDR2 YYNGEE. V lost 4 bases and J lost 2, with 15 bases in between. DNA for the CDR3: TGTGCCAGCAGCCCACAGGGAGAGGTCAACACTGAAGCTTTCTTT. It translates to CASSPQGEVNTEAFF.